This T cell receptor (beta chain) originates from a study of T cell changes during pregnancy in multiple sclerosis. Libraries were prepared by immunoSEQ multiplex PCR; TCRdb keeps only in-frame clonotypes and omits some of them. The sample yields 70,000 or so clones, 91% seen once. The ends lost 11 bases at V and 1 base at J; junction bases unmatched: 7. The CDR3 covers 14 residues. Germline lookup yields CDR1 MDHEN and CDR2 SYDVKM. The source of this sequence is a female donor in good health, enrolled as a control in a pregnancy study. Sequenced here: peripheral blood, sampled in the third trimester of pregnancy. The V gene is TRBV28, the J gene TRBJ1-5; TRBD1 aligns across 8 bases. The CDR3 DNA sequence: TGTGCCGGGCAGGGGGCGTTAAGCAATCAGCCCCAGCATTTT. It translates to CAGQGALSNQPQHF.